These 30 T cell receptor beta chains came from one sample sequenced in a study of long-term antiretroviral therapy in people with HIV. Investigators performed immunoSEQ version v3.0 at survey level. Repertoires were generated with immunoSEQ multiplex PCR, while TCRdb's copy carries only in-frame clones and drops some. Among 15,000 or so clones, about 79% were seen once, and the ten largest hold just over 7%. The material sequenced was unsorted PBMCs, taken 0.4 years after starting antiretroviral therapy. Receptors originate from a young man with HIV.

The V and J genes are TRBV10-1 and TRBJ2-2, with TRBD1 identical over 8 bases. The junction had 4 bases not matched to a gene; V was cut back by 3 bases and J by 4 bases. Germline lookup yields CDR1 WNHNN and CDR2 SYGVQD (reference sequence). This CDR3 has 15 residues. For the CDR3, the DNA is TGCGCCAGCAGTGAACAGGGGGACATCACCGGGGAGCTGTTTTTT. This codes for CASSEQGDITGELFF.

CDR3 amino acids: CASSLNRGGYYEQYF. The CDR3, as DNA: TGTGCCAGCAGTCTAAACAGGGGGGGATACTACGAGCAGTACTTC. This chain uses TRBV7-2 with TRBJ2-7; D might be TRBD1 (8 bases). CDR3 size: 15 residues. V shed 6 bases and J shed 3 bases, with 18 bases lying between them. The germline gives CDR1 SGHTA, CDR2 FQGNSA.

This chain links TRBV15 with TRBJ2-5; 8 bases match TRBD1. With V trimmed by 2 bases and J by 3 bases, 5 bases remained unmatched. CDR1 and CDR2 from the germline V gene are LNHNV and YYDKDF (reference sequence). CDR3 length equals 15 residues. CDR3 protein: CATSRPRGLEETQYF. CDR3 nucleotide sequence: TGTGCCACCAGCAGACCCAGGGGGCTCGAAGAGACCCAGTACTTC. The full variable domain, completed using reference TRBV15 and TRBJ2-5, is DAMVIQNPRYQVTQFGKPVTLSCSQTLNHNVMYWYQQKSSQAPKLLFHYYDKDFNNEADTPDNFQSRRPNTSFCFLDIRSPGLGDTAMYLCATSRPRGLEETQYFGPGTRLLVL.

This chain connects TRBV5-5 to TRBJ2-7; possibly TRBD1 for D (5 bases). The ends were cut back, 3 bases at V and 3 bases at J, with 16 bases in the middle. The CDR3 consists of 15 residues. Germline CDR1 and CDR2: SGHKS and YYEKEE (reference sequence). This CDR3 reads CASSSNAGSGYEQYF. The DNA for the CDR3 is TGTGCCAGCAGCTCCAACGCAGGGTCTGGCTACGAGCAGTACTTC.

J is TRBJ1-1 and V is TRBV25-1; 7 bases fit TRBD1. The CDR3 is made up of 15 amino acids. V trimming: 1 base; J trimming: 1 base; junction bases outside the gene matches: 3. Germline V gene data show CDR1 as MGHDK and CDR2 as SYGVNS. CDR3 residues: CASSESTGANTEAFF. CDR3 coding DNA: TGTGCCAGCAGTGAATCTACAGGGGCGAACACTGAAGCTTTCTTT.

The V gene is TRBV4-1, the J gene TRBJ2-2; TRBD1 or TRBD2 may be the D gene (6 bases each). The CDR3 is 15 amino acids. From germline, CDR1 is MGHRA and CDR2 YSYEKL. The V and J ends lost 6 bases and 4 bases respectively, with 15 bases between them. The CDR3 DNA follows: TGCGCCAGCAGGGGGACACCGGAGGGCACCGGGGAGCTGTTTTTT. Its translation: CASRGTPEGTGELFF.

The chain has TRBV4-3 and TRBJ1-1; TRBD1 matches at 8 bases. The CDR3 length is 15 residues. Germline CDR1 reads LGHNA; CDR2 reads YSLEER. The V and J ends lost 1 base and 6 bases, in that order; junction bases with no gene match: 7. In DNA form, the CDR3 reads TGCGCCAGCAGCCAAGTACAGGGGGTGGCGGCTGAAGCTTTCTTT. Encoded protein: CASSQVQGVAAEAFF.

The gene calls are TRBV11-2 and TRBJ1-1, with D perhaps TRBD1 (6 bases). Trimming left V 2 bases short and J 0 bases short, with 13 bases between. There are 16 residues in the CDR3. Germline V CDR1 and CDR2: SGHAT, FQNNGV. CDR3 in amino acids: CASSLRTGSMNTEAFF. The CDR3 coding sequence is TGTGCCAGCAGCTTACGTACAGGGTCCATGAACACTGAAGCTTTCTTT.

Sample share makes this clone large. V and J are TRBV30 and TRBJ1-1; D unresolved. Trimming shortened V by 1 base and J by 2 bases, and 2 bases separated the two germline ends. The germline CDR1 and CDR2 sequences are GTSNPN and SVGIG (reference sequence). This CDR3 has 11 amino acids. The CDR3 DNA reads as TGTGCCTGGAGTGACAACACTGAAGCTTTCTTT. The encoded protein is CAWSDNTEAFF.

The chain joins TRBV9 to TRBJ1-4; TRBD1 might be the D (5 bases). With 4 bases removed from V and 8 bases from J, the gap between germline ends came to 9 bases. The germline V gene encodes CDR1 SGDLS and CDR2 YYNGEE. The CDR3 has 12 residues. The CDR3 DNA reads TGTGCCAGCAGCTTGGAGGGGGAAAAACTGTTTTTT. Its protein product is CASSLEGEKLFF.

V and J are TRBV9 and TRBJ2-5; 7 nucleotides match TRBD2. The CDR3 runs to 16 residues. V shed 4 bases, J shed 1 base, and the junction held 10 bases outside the gene matches. Per the germline V gene, CDR1 is SGDLS and CDR2 is YYNGEE. The CDR3: CASSQSPWGGQETQYF. The CDR3 nucleotides read TGTGCCAGCAGCCAGTCCCCCTGGGGGGGCCAAGAGACCCAGTACTTC. Full variable domain (rest looked up from reference TRBV9 and TRBJ2-5): DSGVTQTPKHLITATGQRVTLRCSPRSGDLSVYWYQQSLDQGLQFLIQYYNGEERAKGNILERFSAQQFPDLHSELNLSSLELGDSALYFCASSQSPWGGQETQYFGPGTRLLVL.

The V gene is TRBV19, the J gene TRBJ2-2; D not certain. Per the germline V gene, CDR1 is LNHDA and CDR2 is SQIVND (reference sequence). The CDR3 has 14 amino acids. V lost 0 bases and J lost 4, with 6 bases in between. The CDR3 sequence: CASSIDASTGELFF. The CDR3 nucleotides are TGTGCCAGTAGTATAGATGCCTCCACCGGGGAGCTGTTTTTT.

This clone was counted between two and nine times. The DNA of the CDR3 is TGTGCCTGGAGTGTAAACACTAACACTGAAGCTTTCTTT. Translation: CAWSVNTNTEAFF. This chain links TRBV30 with TRBJ1-1; D remains ambiguous. This CDR3 region has 13 residues. In germline, CDR1 is GTSNPN, CDR2 SVGIG (reference sequence). V dropped 0 bases and J dropped 2 bases, with 7 bases sitting between them.

The chain employs TRBV19 and TRBJ2-2; tentatively, D is TRBD2 (7 bases). The CDR3 consists of 16 residues. CDR1 LNHDA and CDR2 SQIVND come from the germline V gene (reference sequence). Deletions cut 5 bases from V and 7 bases from J, with 20 bases between. The CDR3 is CASSLLGGQNGGELFF. DNA for the CDR3: TGTGCCAGTAGTCTCCTGGGGGGGCAAAATGGCGGGGAGCTGTTTTTT.

The CDR3 region has the DNA TGTGCCTGGGGGGTCCACCGAAACACTGAAGCTTTCTTT. It yields the protein CAWGVHRNTEAFF. The gene calls are TRBV30 and TRBJ1-1; D remains unclear. The CDR3 is 13 amino acids. Per the germline V gene, CDR1 is GTSNPN and CDR2 is SVGIG (reference sequence). Trimming took off 5 bases at V and 2 bases at J, with 12 bases between the two ends. Full variable domain (remainder filled in from reference TRBV30 and TRBJ1-1): SQTIHQWPATLVQPVGSPLSLECTVEGTSNPNLYWYRQAAGRGLQLLFYSVGIGQISSEVPQNLSASRPQDRQFILSSKKLLLSDSGFYLCAWGVHRNTEAFFGQGTRLTVV.

This rearrangement joins TRBV5-4 to TRBJ2-4; D may correspond to TRBD1 or TRBD2 (5 bases each). This CDR3 has 16 amino acids. Germline CDR1 and CDR2: SGHNT and YYREEE (reference sequence). V lost 4 bases and J lost 1, with 15 bases in between. CDR3 in amino acids: CASSQRGVRAKNIQYF. In DNA, the CDR3 is TGTGCCAGCAGCCAAAGGGGAGTGAGGGCCAAAAACATTCAGTACTTC.

This rearrangement joins TRBV11-2 to TRBJ2-2; D is tentatively TRBD1 or TRBD2 (5 bases each). The CDR3 has 15 amino acids. Trimming shortened V by 2 bases and J by 3 bases, and 10 bases separated the two germline ends. Germline values: CDR1 SGHAT, CDR2 FQNNGV. CDR3: CASSLTGRHTGELFF. DNA of the CDR3: TGTGCCAGCAGCTTAACGGGGCGCCACACCGGGGAGCTGTTTTTT. Looking up the rest from reference TRBV11-2 and TRBJ2-2 gives the full variable domain: EAGVAQSPRYKIIEKRQSVAFWCNPISGHATLYWYQQILGQGPKLLIQFQNNGVVDDSQLPKDRFSAERLKGVDSTLKIQPAKLEDSAVYLCASSLTGRHTGELFFGEGSRLTVL.

This clone appeared once. This sequence joins TRBV5-5 and TRBJ2-7; no definite D call. The CDR3 consists of 11 residues. CDR1 SGHKS and CDR2 YYEKEE come from the germline V gene (reference sequence). V shed 1 base and J shed 5 bases, with 4 bases lying between them. CDR3 in amino acids: CASSLTHEQYF. CDR3 DNA sequence: TGTGCCAGCAGCTTGACGCACGAGCAGTACTTC.

The rearrangement joins TRBV18 to TRBJ1-5, with 7 positions matching TRBD1. J was trimmed by 13 bases and V by 3 bases; bases with no gene match: 6. Germline V gene data show CDR1 as KGHSH and CDR2 as LQKENI. The CDR3 consists of 12 residues. The DNA of the CDR3 is TGTGCCAGCTCACCTCAGACAGGGCCTCAGCATTTT. Protein sequence: CASSPQTGPQHF.

This clone occurred a few times. V is TRBV6-6 and J is TRBJ2-3; D is perhaps TRBD2 (5 bases). This CDR3 region has 13 residues. Germline CDR1 and CDR2: MNHNY and SVGAGI (reference sequence). V lost 6 bases to trimming and J lost 4 bases, with 11 bases between them. Here the CDR3 reads CASSHGVPDTQYF. The CDR3 nucleotides are TGTGCCAGCAGCCACGGGGTCCCAGATACGCAGTATTTT.

The gene calls are TRBV28 and TRBJ1-2; weak D call: TRBD1 (5 bases). Germline V CDR1 and CDR2: MDHEN, SYDVKM. V gave up 2 bases and J gave up 4 bases, with 11 bases separating them. This CDR3 has 14 residues. The CDR3 loop reads CASSLRGTIYGYTF. The CDR3, as DNA: TGTGCCAGCAGTTTAAGAGGGACGATCTATGGCTACACCTTC.

The chain couples TRBV27 to TRBJ2-5, with D perhaps TRBD1 (6 bases). Germline V gene sequence: CDR1 MNHEY, CDR2 SMNVEV (reference sequence). The germline V and J ends were trimmed by 6 bases and 4 bases, with 12 bases remaining between them. The CDR3 runs to 13 residues. CDR3 sequence (DNA): TGTGCCAGCAGACAGGGCGCGGCAGAGACCCAGTACTTC. The encoded protein is CASRQGAAETQYF.

This chain joins TRBV5-1 and TRBJ1-2, with D perhaps TRBD1 (5 bases). The CDR3 extends over 12 amino acids. The ends were cut back, 0 bases at V and 6 bases at J, with 6 bases in the middle. Germline lookup yields CDR1 SGHRS and CDR2 YFSETQ. CDR3 in amino acids: CASSLDRNGYTF. CDR3 nucleotides: TGCGCCAGCAGCTTGGACAGGAATGGCTACACCTTC.

The J gene is TRBJ2-3, the V gene TRBV28, with D perhaps TRBD1 (5 bases). Germline CDR1 MDHEN, CDR2 SYDVKM. The length of the CDR3 is 14 residues. Trimming pared 6 bases from V and 1 base from J, leaving 11 bases between. DNA of the CDR3: TGTGCCAGCAGCCGAGACAGAGGCACAGATACGCAGTATTTT. It encodes CASSRDRGTDTQYF.

The chain recombines TRBV9 with TRBJ2-1; TRBD2 might be the D (6 bases). Looked up from germline, CDR1 is SGDLS and CDR2 is YYNGEE. The V and J ends lost 3 bases and 8 bases respectively, with 12 bases between them. CDR3 length: 13 residues. CDR3 nucleotide sequence: TGTGCCAGCAGCGCCCTGACTAGTGATGAGCAGTTCTTC. As protein: CASSALTSDEQFF.

For the CDR3, the DNA is TGTGCCAGCAGCCCGGGTGTGAGGGAGACAGATACGCAGTATTTT. The encoded protein is CASSPGVRETDTQYF. This rearrangement joins TRBV14 to TRBJ2-3; a possible D gene is TRBD2 (5 bases). The germline CDR1 and CDR2 sequences are SGHDN and FVKESK. The CDR3 consists of 15 residues. V lost 4 bases and J lost 3, with 14 bases in between.

The rearrangement uses TRBV7-9 and TRBJ2-6; 8 bases match TRBD1. This CDR3 region has 16 residues. Germline trimming cut 3 bases from V and 4 bases from J; bases unmatched to any gene: 5. The germline CDR1 and CDR2 sequences are SEHNR and FQNEAQ (reference sequence). The CDR3 protein is CASSFIQGVGANVLTF. CDR3 coding DNA: TGTGCCAGCAGCTTTATACAGGGGGTCGGGGCCAACGTCCTGACTTTC.

The chain couples TRBV28 to TRBJ1-2, with 7 bases matching TRBD1. CDR3 size: 16 residues. V lost 4 bases and J lost 7; bases outside the gene matches: 15. The germline CDR1 and CDR2 sequences are MDHEN and SYDVKM. The CDR3 is CASSSPGEGAPGGYTF. CDR3 in DNA: TGTGCCAGCAGTTCCCCAGGGGAGGGGGCGCCGGGTGGCTACACCTTC.

The chain joins TRBV5-4 to TRBJ1-5, with 9 bases lining up with TRBD1. The CDR3 is made up of 16 amino acids. Germline V gene data show CDR1 as SGHNT and CDR2 as YYREEE (reference sequence). Losses at the gene ends were 7 bases for V and 7 bases for J; bases not matched to a gene: 15. This chain's CDR3 is CASSFGPRQGGQPQHF. DNA for the CDR3: TGTGCCAGCTCGTTCGGCCCCCGACAGGGGGGCCAGCCCCAGCATTTT.

V is TRBV18 and J is TRBJ2-5, with a tentative D call TRBD1 (6 bases). Germline loops: CDR1 KGHSH, CDR2 LQKENI. The length of the CDR3 is 13 residues. Trimming took 6 bases from V and 1 from J, leaving 9 bases between them. CDR3 loop: CASSGDTQETQYF. The CDR3, as DNA: TGTGCCAGCTCCGGGGACACCCAAGAGACCCAGTACTTC.